This T cell receptor (beta chain) was sequenced during a study of control samples from healthy donors and cancer patients. Germline assignment: CDR1 LNHNV and CDR2 YYDKDF (reference sequence). The CDR3 loop spans 16 amino acids. The ends lost 0 bases at V and 4 bases at J; junction bases unmatched: 5. Only in-frame clones appear in the TCRdb table, and some are missing; sequencing was by immunoSEQ multiplex PCR. The sample includes roughly 120,000 clones, roughly 88% of them seen just once. The rearrangement uses TRBV15 and TRBJ2-1, with 8 nucleotides matching TRBD1. This clonotype was sampled from a man aged 45-60 years in good health. The sequenced sample consisted of blood. CDR3 DNA sequence: TGTGCCACCAGCAGAGAAGGGACAGGTATATACAATGAGCAGTTCTTC. Translating it yields CATSREGTGIYNEQFF.